The T cell receptor (beta chain) under discussion was sequenced for a study of monozygotic twins with inflammatory bowel disease. Reprocessing the 5' RACE reads, TCRdb reports a single entry for every CDR3 protein and omits DNA. The table lists some 190,000 distinct CDR3 sequences. This CDR3 spans 12 amino acids. The rearrangement joins TRBV12-3 or TRBV12-4 to TRBJ2-2. The sample comprised blood. This TCR was recovered from a human donor with ulcerative colitis or Crohn's disease, or a healthy co-twin of an affected twin (not recorded which). CDR3: CASILNTGELFF.